A single sample is the source of the 9 T cell receptor beta chains below, sequenced in a study of regulatory T cells in long-lasting Graves disease. Assembly of TCR beta libraries relied on iRepertoire HTBI primers together with Arm-PCR of CDR3 regions. TCRdb re-analysed the multiplex PCR reads in MiXCR, keeping a single row per CDR3 protein. Here the sample spans about 540,000 distinct CDR3 sequences, 13% being singletons. Documented time point: newly diagnosed GD, antithyroid drugs for less than 3 months. PBMC-extracted RNA yielded the TCR library. The same sample was also studied in work on T cells in Graves' hyperthyroidism and ophthalmopathy.

Here the sequenced sample was peripheral blood mononuclear cells (PBMCs), taken at new diagnosis, from a patient treated with antithyroid drugs. The receptors stem from a man under 40 with Graves disease.

The gene calls are TRBV2 and TRBJ1-5; 9 bases line up with TRBD1. This CDR3 region has 13 residues. Trimming took 7 bases from V and 5 from J; bases not matched to a gene: 3. Germline V CDR1 and CDR2: SNHLY, FYNNEI. The CDR3 region is CASTGQGYQPQHF. The CDR3 DNA is TGTGCCAGCACCGGACAGGGGTATCAGCCCCAGCATTTT.

The chain carries TRBV16 and TRBJ1-4; D remains unclear. The V and J ends lost 4 bases and 5 bases respectively, with 20 bases between them. Germline CDR1 and CDR2: KGHSY and FQNENV. This CDR3 is 17 amino acids long. As DNA, the CDR3 is TGTGCCAGCAGCCCACCGGGTCTCAAGTCTGGAAATGAAAAACTGTTTTTT. It specifies CASSPPGLKSGNEKLFF.

This clonotype was recorded many times. The J gene is TRBJ2-3, the V gene TRBV29-1; 9 bases match TRBD1. This CDR3 contains 17 residues. Trimming took 4 bases from V and 3 from J; bases not matched to a gene: 14. The germline V gene encodes CDR1 SQVTM and CDR2 ANQGSEA. The CDR3 protein is CSVGGLDRGRITDTQYF. CDR3 in DNA: TGCAGCGTTGGAGGGTTGGACAGGGGCCGTATTACAGATACGCAGTATTTT.

This clonotype turned up a few times. The J gene is TRBJ2-7, the V gene TRBV5-6; D is uncertain. This CDR3 comprises 13 residues. Germline V gives CDR1 SGHDT, CDR2 YYEEEE. Trimming took 6 bases from V and 3 from J, leaving 13 bases between them. CDR3 in amino acids: CASTRSAIYEQYF. The CDR3 nucleotides read TGTGCCAGCACCCGATCGGCGATCTACGAGCAGTACTTC.

The chain uses TRBV24-1 and TRBJ2-1; D is uncertain. The CDR3 is made up of 16 amino acids. Between the trimmed V and J ends, which lost 0 bases and 4 bases, there was a span of 12 bases. Germline values: CDR1 KGHDR, CDR2 SFDVKD. The CDR3 spells CATSDLEGSQYNEQFF. In DNA form, the CDR3 reads TGTGCCACCAGTGATTTGGAAGGGTCCCAATACAATGAGCAGTTCTTC.

This clonotype has a count of ten or more. The V gene is TRBV2, the J gene TRBJ2-1, with a weak D call TRBD1 (5 bases). The CDR3 length is 13 residues. Trimming shortened V by 8 bases and J by 1 base, and 9 bases separated the two germline ends. Germline V CDR1 and CDR2: SNHLY, FYNNEI. DNA of the CDR3: TGTGCCAGCGGCCAGGGATCCTACAATGAGCAGTTCTTC. Its protein is CASGQGSYNEQFF.

This clonotype has at least ten counts. The rearrangement joins TRBV10-2 to TRBJ2-7, with 9 bases lining up with TRBD1. The CDR3 runs to 15 residues. Germline loops: CDR1 WSHSY, CDR2 SAAADI. V shed 6 bases and J 6 bases; nucleotides not matched to a gene: 12. The CDR3 DNA reads as TGCGCCAGCAGGGAACCCGGGACAGGGCTAATCGAGCAGTACTTC. Translated, it gives CASREPGTGLIEQYF.

Comment on this clonotype: A read error may explain this, as a much larger clone is one base away. The chain is built from TRBV20-1 and TRBJ2-7; D is undetermined. The germline V gene has CDR1 DFQATT and CDR2 SNEGSKA (reference sequence). The CDR3 runs 14 residues. In nucleotides, the CDR3 is TGCAGTGCTAGTAGTAGTACGGGCTTCTACGGGCAGTACTTC. Translating gives CSASSSTGFYGQYF.

This clonotype was observed a few times. This chain connects TRBV19 to TRBJ2-7; TRBD2 agrees at 10 bases. The CDR3 is made up of 16 amino acids. Looked up from germline, CDR1 is LNHDA and CDR2 is SQIVND (reference sequence). Trimming at V came to 4 bases and at J to 2 bases, leaving 8 bases not matched to a gene. CDR3 loop: CASSRPGTSATYEQYF. In nucleotides, the CDR3 is TGTGCCAGTAGTAGACCCGGGACTAGCGCAACCTACGAGCAGTACTTC.